What follows describes a single TCR beta chain. What it binds is not known. The method was immunoSEQ multiplex PCR; TCRdb's version includes in-frame clones alone and lacks a portion of them. The data show about 49,000 clones, around 94% seen once. The donors were members of the validation cohort comprising approximately 110 subjects, separate from the roughly 640-subject first cohort. The CDR3 extends over 12 amino acids. V dropped 0 bases and J dropped 16 bases, with 10 bases sitting between them. The germline V gene encodes CDR1 LGHNA and CDR2 YSLEER. The record originates from a study of cytomegalovirus exposure and HLA in healthy donors. Points from the study as a whole: It was approximately 160 TCR beta chains that were listed as cytomegalovirus-associated.

The clonotype comes from a woman aged 18 to 35 in good health and CMV-seropositive. Input material: PBMCs. The chain carries TRBV4-3 and TRBJ2-6, with D possibly being TRBD1 (6 bases). CDR3 residues: CASSQDQGLLTF. CDR3 bases: TGCGCCAGCAGCCAAGATCAGGGGTTGCTGACTTTC.